This T cell receptor (beta chain) is from a study of shared clonotypes between healthy human individuals. Study observations and caveats: Generation probability values for non-shared clonotypes were lower than those for clonotypes shared by all four donors.

This CDR3 has 17 amino acids. The junction had 13 bases not matched to a gene; V was cut back by 0 bases and J by 7 bases. Germline V CDR1 and CDR2: SGHTS, YDEGEE. Assay used: immunoSEQ multiplex PCR; TCRdb lists only in-frame clones, some missing. The top ten clones hold roughly 0.13% of a sample with around 2.1 million clones, approximately 95% of them seen once. With regard to this clone: Antigen unknown.

The chain joins TRBV5-8 to TRBJ1-3, with TRBD1 identical over 7 bases. The TCR originated in a man aged 18-30 years in good health. Sequenced input: naive CD4+ T cells sorted from blood. Sample subset: CD45RA+ positively selected. CDR3 sequence: CASSLGDSAAGVNTIYF. CDR3 nucleotide sequence: TGTGCCAGCAGCTTGGGGGACAGCGCCGCGGGGGTGAACACCATATATTTT.